Below are 6 T cell receptor beta chains sequenced from a single sample in a study of T cell responses to AZD1222 COVID-19 vaccine. The table came from immunoSEQ multiplex PCR; TCRdb's copy has only in-frame clones and leaves some out. The table records 100,000 or so clones, around 87% of them present only once. The sequences come from peripheral blood, collected 28 days after the second AZD1222 dose. Receptor source: an adult who received the AZD1222 COVID-19 vaccine.

The V gene is TRBV16, the J gene TRBJ2-7; D is uncertain. CDR1 and CDR2 from the germline V gene are KGHSY and FQNENV. V was clipped by 2 bases and J by 1 base, with 3 bases between them. This CDR3 has 12 residues. The CDR3: CASSQGSYEQYF. The CDR3 DNA follows: TGTGCCAGCAGCCAAGGGTCCTACGAGCAGTACTTC.

In its sample, this clone was seen once. This chain connects TRBV2 to TRBJ2-7; no clear D. The length of the CDR3 is 12 residues. The V end lost 6 bases, the J end lost 2 bases, and 8 bases lay between the germline ends. Germline CDR1 and CDR2: SNHLY and FYNNEI. The CDR3 coding sequence is TGTGCCAGCAGAGTAGGACCCTACGAGCAGTACTTC. This codes for CASRVGPYEQYF.

The chain employs TRBV15 and TRBJ2-1, with TRBD2 identical over 11 bases. The CDR3 consists of 15 residues. Germline loops: CDR1 LNHNV, CDR2 YYDKDF (reference sequence). Losses at the gene ends were 6 bases for V and 4 bases for J; bases not matched to a gene: 5. This chain's CDR3 is CATRDGTSGYNEQFF. The CDR3 bases are TGTGCCACCAGGGACGGGACTAGCGGTTACAATGAGCAGTTCTTC.

V is TRBV6-2 or TRBV6-3 and J is TRBJ2-1; 14 nucleotides agree with TRBD2. The J segment lost 7 bases and the V segment lost 4 bases, leaving 6 bases of the junction unmatched. This CDR3 is built from 16 residues. Germline loops: CDR1 MNHEY, CDR2 SVGEGT. Here the CDR3 reads CASSWRTSGGLNEQFF. Written as DNA, the CDR3 is TGTGCCAGCAGTTGGCGGACTAGCGGGGGGCTTAATGAGCAGTTCTTC.

CDR3 DNA: TGCGCCAGCAGCCCGGGACAGCGGGACGGCTACACCTTC. Translation gives CASSPGQRDGYTF. The chain couples TRBV5-1 to TRBJ1-2; 7 bases match TRBD1. V lost 4 bases and J lost 8; bases outside the gene matches: 8. CDR3 length: 13 residues. In germline, CDR1 is SGHRS, CDR2 YFSETQ.

The CDR3 region is CASSRGQDTNYGYTF. In DNA form, the CDR3 reads TGCGCCAGCAGCCGGGGACAGGATACTAACTATGGCTACACCTTC. The rearrangement joins TRBV5-1 to TRBJ1-2, with 8 bases identical to TRBD1. The J segment lost 0 bases and the V segment lost 4 bases, leaving 5 bases of the junction unmatched. CDR1 is SGHRS, CDR2 YFSETQ, per germline. The CDR3 is 15 residues long.